These 15 T cell receptor beta chains were all obtained from the same sample, sequenced in a study of blood T cells in healthy people across ages. Next came a second PCR, run for about 7 to 12 cycles, which used a sample-barcoded 5' primer along with a J-beta primer mix. MiXCR, applied by TCRdb to the 5' RACE reads, yields one record per CDR3 protein. The sample holds 1,500,000 or so distinct CDR3 sequences, almost 60% seen once. Sequenced sample: blood. Receptors were obtained from a young man in good health.

The gene calls are TRBV29-1 and TRBJ2-2; 10 bases match TRBD2. This CDR3 has 15 residues. CDR1 is SQVTM, CDR2 ANQGSEA, per germline. V shed 7 bases, J shed 4 bases, and the junction held 9 bases outside the gene matches. CDR3 DNA: TGCAGCGCCGTGCCGGGACTAGCGACCACCGGGGAGCTGTTTTTT. Protein: CSAVPGLATTGELFF.

This clonotype was seen more than once but under ten times. The chain links TRBV6-6 to TRBJ2-1, with a tentative D call TRBD1 (5 bases). Trimming shortened V by 7 bases and J by 8 bases, and 18 bases separated the two germline ends. Germline-derived CDR1 and CDR2 are MNHNY and SVGAGI (reference sequence). There are 14 residues in the CDR3. The CDR3 sequence is CASTNKGSRDEQFF. In DNA form, the CDR3 reads TGTGCCAGCACTAACAAGGGGTCTCGGGATGAGCAGTTCTTC.

J is TRBJ1-2 and V is TRBV18; possibly TRBD1 for D (5 bases). CDR1 and CDR2 (germline): KGHSH, LQKENI. CDR3 length equals 13 residues. Trimming shortened V by 4 bases and J by 3 bases, and 9 bases separated the two germline ends. Written as DNA, the CDR3 is TGTGCCAGCTCACTGGACAAAGACTATGGCTACACCTTC. Encoded protein: CASSLDKDYGYTF.

The rearrangement uses TRBV20-1 and TRBJ2-3, with D uncertain. CDR3 length: 12 residues. V lost 3 bases and J lost 9, with 13 bases in between. From germline, CDR1 is DFQATT and CDR2 SNEGSKA (reference sequence). CDR3 DNA sequence: TGCAGTGCTAGTACTGCAATGGGCACGCAGTATTTT. Its translation: CSASTAMGTQYF.

The chain links TRBV4-1 to TRBJ2-7, with 7 bases fitting TRBD1. The CDR3 runs to 14 residues. Germline CDR1 is MGHRA and CDR2 is YSYEKL. The V and J ends lost 0 bases and 6 bases, in that order; junction bases with no gene match: 5. CDR3: CASSQERTGVEQYF. The CDR3 DNA follows: TGCGCCAGCAGCCAAGAAAGGACAGGCGTCGAGCAGTACTTC.

The chain is built from TRBV28 and TRBJ2-7, with TRBD2 identical over 9 bases. Germline CDR1 is MDHEN and CDR2 is SYDVKM. Trimming cost V 3 bases and J 2 bases; bases outside gene matches: 8. There are 16 residues in the CDR3. CDR3 region: CASSFSLAGLAYEQYF. The CDR3 DNA follows: TGTGCCAGCAGTTTTTCTCTAGCGGGGCTCGCCTACGAGCAGTACTTC.

This chain joins TRBV2 and TRBJ1-4; a weak D match, TRBD1 (6 bases). V lost 8 bases and J 8 bases, leaving 24 bases between the germline ends. Germline CDR1 SNHLY, CDR2 FYNNEI. This CDR3 has 16 residues. The DNA of the CDR3 is TGTGCCAGCGCGCCTAGGTCCGGGGGCGGTGGCGAAAAACTGTTTTTT. Translating gives CASAPRSGGGGEKLFF.

The chain links TRBV2 to TRBJ1-1, with D perhaps matching TRBD1 (5 bases). Trimming pared 6 bases from V and 0 bases from J, leaving 17 bases between. Germline V gives CDR1 SNHLY, CDR2 FYNNEI. The CDR3 spans 16 residues. The CDR3 nucleotides are TGTGCCAGCAGCCACCGAGGGGAGAGAATGAACACTGAAGCTTTCTTT. Translating it yields CASSHRGERMNTEAFF. Together with reference TRBV2 and TRBJ1-1, the CDR3 gives the full variable domain: EPEVTQTPSHQVTQMGQEVILRCVPISNHLYFYWYRQILGQKVEFLVSFYNNEISEKSEIFDDQFSVERPDGSNFTLKIRSTKLEDSAMYFCASSHRGERMNTEAFFGQGTRLTVV.

The rearrangement links TRBV3-1 to TRBJ2-1; 8 bases are a match to TRBD2. In germline, CDR1 is LGHDT, CDR2 YNNKEL (reference sequence). The CDR3 loop spans 16 amino acids. The junction had 11 bases not matched to a gene; V was cut back by 3 bases and J by 7 bases. The CDR3, as DNA: TGTGCCAGCAGCCACGCCCCGGGGGGGGATGGGAATGAGCAGTTCTTC. It translates to CASSHAPGGDGNEQFF.

This rearrangement joins TRBV27 to TRBJ2-4; D call uncertain. Germline V CDR1 and CDR2: MNHEY, SMNVEV (reference sequence). V was shortened by 2 bases and J by 15 bases, with 11 bases between the two germline ends. This CDR3 contains 11 residues. Here the CDR3 DNA reads TGTGCCAGCAGTTTAGGGGTAAATTGGTACTTC. It translates to CASSLGVNWYF.

The table lists this clonotype with a count of one. V usage is TRBV20-1 and J usage is TRBJ1-1; maybe TRBD1 (6 bases). Looked up from germline, CDR1 is DFQATT and CDR2 is SNEGSKA (reference sequence). The CDR3 has 15 residues. Between the trimmed V and J ends, which lost 0 bases and 7 bases, there was a span of 18 bases. The CDR3 loop is CSARERVQIRGEAFF. The CDR3 DNA sequence: TGCAGTGCTAGAGAACGGGTACAGATCAGGGGTGAAGCTTTCTTT.

The chain recombines TRBV28 with TRBJ2-7; D not certain. The CDR3 extends over 16 amino acids. Germline V gene lookup returns CDR1 MDHEN and CDR2 SYDVKM. The V gene lost 2 bases and the J gene lost 0 bases, with 14 bases spanning the gap. CDR3 nucleotide sequence: TGTGCCAGCAGTTTAGAGAGATGGGCGAGCTCCTACGAGCAGTACTTC. Translated: CASSLERWASSYEQYF.

The rearrangement joins TRBV20-1 to TRBJ1-5; D remains unclear. Germline assignment: CDR1 DFQATT and CDR2 SNEGSKA (reference sequence). The CDR3 loop spans 17 amino acids. Trimming shortened V by 0 bases and J by 0 bases, and 15 bases separated the two germline ends. CDR3 in amino acids: CSARDPGQMLSNQPQHF. For the CDR3, the DNA is TGCAGTGCTAGAGATCCTGGGCAGATGCTTAGCAATCAGCCCCAGCATTTT.

This clonotype occurred many times. The chain employs TRBV9 and TRBJ2-7; 8 bases map to TRBD1. The CDR3 has 14 residues. The germline V gene has CDR1 SGDLS and CDR2 YYNGEE. The ends lost 2 bases at V and 2 bases at J; junction bases unmatched: 3. CDR3 protein: CASSVGTGPYEQYF. The CDR3 DNA sequence: TGTGCCAGCAGCGTCGGGACAGGCCCCTACGAGCAGTACTTC.

The chain carries TRBV20-1 and TRBJ2-1; the match to TRBD1 covers 7 bases. This CDR3 region has 16 residues. CDR1 and CDR2 (germline): DFQATT, SNEGSKA (reference sequence). Trimming removed 2 bases from V and 2 bases from J; junction bases left unmatched: 9. In DNA, the CDR3 is TGCAGTGCTAGAAATTCCCGGGACAGCCCCTACAATGAGCAGTTCTTC. Translation gives CSARNSRDSPYNEQFF.